The source of this TCR beta chain is a study of cytomegalovirus exposure and HLA in healthy donors. Primers for the PCR totalled 60 Vbeta and 13 Jbeta. Sequencing used immunoSEQ multiplex PCR; TCRdb keeps in-frame clones, though not all of them. The sample records fewer than 200,000 clones, about 64% being singletons. The CDR3 has 15 amino acids. Per germline, CDR1 SGHTA and CDR2 FQGNSA. The V and J ends lost 1 base and 1 base respectively, with 10 bases between them. V gene TRBV7-2 combines with J gene TRBJ1-1; D is possibly TRBD1 (5 bases). This TCR came from a man in his forties or fifties in good health and CMV-seronegative. The sequencing sample was made of PBMCs. CDR3 region: CASSLGARANTEAFF. As DNA, the CDR3 is TGTGCCAGCAGCTTAGGGGCCAGGGCGAACACTGAAGCTTTCTTT.